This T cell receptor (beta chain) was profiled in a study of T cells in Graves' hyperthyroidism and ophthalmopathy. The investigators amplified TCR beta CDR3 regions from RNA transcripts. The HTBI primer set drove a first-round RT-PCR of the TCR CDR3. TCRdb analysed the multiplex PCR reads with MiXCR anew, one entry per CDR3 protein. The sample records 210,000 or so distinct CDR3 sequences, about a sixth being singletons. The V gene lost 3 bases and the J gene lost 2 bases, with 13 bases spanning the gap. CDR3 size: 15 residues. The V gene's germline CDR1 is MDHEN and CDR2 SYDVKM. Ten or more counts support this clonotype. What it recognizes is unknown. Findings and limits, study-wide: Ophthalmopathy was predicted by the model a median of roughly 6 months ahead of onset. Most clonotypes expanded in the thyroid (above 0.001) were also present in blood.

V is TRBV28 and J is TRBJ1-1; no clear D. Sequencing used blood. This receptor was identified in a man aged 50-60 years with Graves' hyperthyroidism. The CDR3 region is CASSFEGAGNTEAFF. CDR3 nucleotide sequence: TGTGCCAGCAGTTTTGAGGGCGCTGGCAACACTGAAGCTTTCTTT.